This T cell receptor (beta chain) is from a study of blood T cell dynamics during melanoma immunotherapy. As concerns this clone: Antigen unknown.

This CDR3 has 13 amino acids. V shed 2 bases and J shed 8 bases, with 10 bases lying between them. Germline-derived CDR1 and CDR2 are SGHVS and FNYEAQ. A fixed DNA input of about 350 ng was used per bulk PBMC sample. Method: immunoSEQ multiplex PCR; TCRdb's copy keeps in-frame clones and lacks some. The sample contains some 9,300 clones, approximately 90% of which appear only once. Time point defined: pre-treatment baseline. Prior systemic cancer therapy, immunosuppressant use and other active malignancies excluded patients. Whole-study results and caveats: Whether repertoire-driving clones were melanoma-specific could not be determined.

The rearrangement uses TRBV7-6 and TRBJ2-1; D is unresolved. The sequenced sample was blood, obtained from a patient treated with checkpoint blockade. The source is a human donor with melanoma. This chain's CDR3 is CASSLRPRDEQFF. CDR3 nucleotides: TGTGCCAGCAGCTTACGGCCCCGGGATGAGCAGTTCTTC.